These T cell receptor beta chains were read from a single sample in a study of blood T cells in healthy people across ages. MiXCR, applied by TCRdb to the 5' RACE reads, yields one record per CDR3 protein. The table lists hundreds of thousands of distinct CDR3 sequences, roughly 45% of them singletons, with 20% to 25% in the top ten. Sample: blood. The source of these receptors is a woman aged 60-70 years in good health. Both conserved end residues are part of each CDR3. D genes are given only for firm matches. A clone size is listed for some rows: how often the clone was seen (once, few, many), or a class if it is expanded.

j_call clone_size d_call v_call cdr3_aa cdr3_nt
TRBJ1-4 - - TRBV27 CASSVTLQAEKLFF TGTGCCAGCAGTGTTACGTTGCAGGCTGAAAAACTGTTTTTT
TRBJ2-1 - TRBD1 TRBV4-1 CASSQESGGTFYEQFF TGCGCCAGCAGCCAAGAGTCAGGGGGCACCTTTTATGAGCAGTTCTTC
TRBJ2-7 many - TRBV4-3 CASSQSEAGREYEQYF TGCGCCAGCAGCCAAAGTGAGGCGGGAAGAGAATACGAGCAGTACTTC
TRBJ2-1 - TRBD1 TRBV6-1 CASSGQGASEQFF TGTGCCAGCAGTGGACAGGGGGCTAGTGAGCAGTTCTTC
TRBJ2-3 few - TRBV30 CAWTIGPSSTDTQYF TGTGCCTGGACAATCGGGCCTTCTAGCACAGATACGCAGTATTTT
TRBJ2-7 few - TRBV6-4 CASSDSAGSYEQYF TGTGCCAGCAGTGACTCCGCGGGATCCTACGAGCAGTACTTC
TRBJ1-2 many - TRBV6-6 CASRTVSNYGYTF TGTGCCAGCAGGACCGTATCCAACTATGGCTACACCTTC
TRBJ1-5 - - TRBV11-2 CASSLDSWDGNSNQPQHF TGTGCCAGCAGCTTAGATTCTTGGGACGGAAATAGCAATCAGCCCCAGCATTTT
TRBJ2-3 - - TRBV25-1 CAILSTGNTQYF TGTGCCATCCTTTCGACGGGGAATACGCAGTATTTT
TRBJ1-4 - TRBD1 TRBV20-1 CSANRGLNEKLFF TGCAGTGCGAACAGGGGGTTGAATGAAAAACTGTTTTTT
TRBJ2-3 many TRBD1 TRBV6-2/TRBV6-3 CASRRRDSNGTQYF TGTGCCAGCAGACGCCGGGACAGTAACGGTACGCAGTATTTT
TRBJ1-1 - TRBD1 TRBV20-1 CSAIPDRVNTEAFF TGCAGTGCTATTCCGGACAGGGTGAACACTGAAGCTTTCTTT
TRBJ2-1 - TRBD2 TRBV6-5 CASSYDPGLAGADEQFF TGTGCCAGCAGTTACGATCCCGGACTAGCGGGAGCGGATGAGCAGTTCTTC
TRBJ1-2 few - TRBV12-3/TRBV12-4 CASAFDRSERSGYTF TGTGCCAGCGCTTTCGATCGCTCGGAGCGCTCTGGCTACACCTTC
TRBJ1-4 - - TRBV20-1 CSARGTGREKLFF TGCAGTGCTAGAGGCACGGGGCGGGAAAAACTGTTTTTT
TRBJ2-5 few - TRBV7-9 CASSSGVKGYF TGTGCCAGCAGCTCAGGGGTTAAGGGGTACTTC
TRBJ1-6 - TRBD1 TRBV20-1 CSAKGQGSSPLHF TGCAGTGCTAAAGGACAGGGTAGTTCACCCCTCCACTTT
TRBJ2-3 - - TRBV11-2 CASSTHGRSRTQYF TGTGCCAGCAGCACACACGGGCGGTCGAGGACGCAGTATTTT
TRBJ2-1 - - TRBV9 CASSLEPQGNEQFF TGTGCCAGCAGCCTTGAACCTCAGGGAAATGAGCAGTTCTTC
TRBJ2-3 - - TRBV6-5 CASSYRRGADTQYF TGTGCCAGCAGTTACCGGCGGGGAGCAGATACGCAGTATTTT
TRBJ2-1 - TRBD2 TRBV5-1 CASTKLAGGPDEQFF TGCGCCAGCACCAAACTAGCGGGGGGGCCCGATGAGCAGTTCTTC
TRBJ1-2 - - TRBV4-1 CASSQQGAYTF TGCGCCAGCAGCCAGCAGGGCGCCTACACCTTC
TRBJ1-6 - - TRBV7-8 CASSLREGNSPLHF TGTGCCAGCAGCTTGAGAGAGGGTAATTCACCCCTCCACTTT
TRBJ2-3 - - TRBV18 CASSPPSGTVGDTQYF TGTGCCAGCTCACCACCCTCAGGTACTGTCGGAGATACGCAGTATTTT
TRBJ1-3 - TRBD1 TRBV2 CASSWDRDGNTIYF TGTGCCAGCAGTTGGGACAGGGATGGAAACACCATATATTTT
TRBJ1-1 - - TRBV20-1 CSAKRGYRNTEAFF TGCAGTGCAAAGAGAGGGTACAGGAACACTGAAGCTTTCTTT
TRBJ1-1 - - TRBV4-3 CASSPLAQETRAEAFF TGCGCCAGCAGCCCCCTGGCCCAGGAGACTCGAGCTGAAGCTTTCTTT
TRBJ2-1 many - TRBV6-2/TRBV6-3 CASSYPQGNEQFF TGTGCCAGCAGTTACCCCCAGGGCAATGAGCAGTTCTTC
TRBJ2-3 - - TRBV20-1 CSAHRGVTLTDTQYF TGCAGTGCACATAGAGGGGTTACTCTCACAGATACGCAGTATTTT
TRBJ2-7 few - TRBV3-1 CASSQDNGRYEQYF TGTGCCAGCAGCCAAGATAATGGCCGCTACGAGCAGTACTTC
TRBJ1-6 once - TRBV7-2 CASREGTGRSPLHF TGTGCCAGCAGAGAAGGGACGGGGCGGTCACCCCTCCACTTT
TRBJ2-7 - TRBD2 TRBV12-3/TRBV12-4 CASSLVGTSSYEQYF TGTGCCAGCAGTTTAGTAGGGACTAGCTCCTACGAGCAGTACTTC
TRBJ2-5 - TRBD1 TRBV4-1 CASSHPDRGGETQYF TGCGCCAGCAGCCACCCTGACAGGGGTGGAGAGACCCAGTACTTC
TRBJ2-7 - TRBD1 TRBV6-1 CASTRTEGGRYEQYF TGTGCCAGCACGCGGACGGAAGGGGGCAGATACGAGCAGTACTTC
TRBJ2-7 - - TRBV20-1 CSASDRYEQYF TGCAGTGCTAGTGACCGCTACGAGCAGTACTTC
TRBJ1-2 many - TRBV12-3/TRBV12-4 CASSLQARNYGYTF TGTGCCAGCAGTTTACAGGCGCGAAACTATGGCTACACCTTC
TRBJ2-7 few - TRBV21-1 CASSKFRFGGYEQYF TGTGCCAGCAGCAAATTTCGCTTCGGAGGGTACGAGCAGTACTTC
TRBJ2-2 - TRBD1 TRBV9 CASSGSQGASGELFF TGTGCCAGCAGCGGATCCCAGGGGGCATCCGGGGAGCTGTTTTTT
TRBJ2-1 - TRBD2 TRBV18 CASSRDRKQRESYNEQFF TGTGCCAGCTCACGGGATCGTAAGCAGCGGGAGTCCTACAATGAGCAGTTCTTC
TRBJ2-3 few - TRBV3-1 CASSQDWSDSTDTQYF TGTGCCAGCAGCCAGGATTGGAGCGACAGCACAGATACGCAGTATTTT
TRBJ2-5 - TRBD1 TRBV5-1 CASSQPTGSRETQYF TGCGCCAGCAGCCAGCCGACAGGGTCTAGGGAGACCCAGTACTTC
TRBJ1-1 few - TRBV4-3 CASSQDMQGNTEAFF TGCGCCAGCAGCCAAGATATGCAGGGTAACACTGAAGCTTTCTTT
TRBJ2-5 - TRBD2 TRBV5-1 CASSLLAGGPEETQYF TGCGCCAGCAGCTTGCTAGCGGGAGGGCCGGAAGAGACCCAGTACTTC
TRBJ2-6 many - TRBV7-8 CASSSAGLDFSGANVLTF TGTGCCAGCAGCTCCGCAGGGTTAGATTTCTCTGGGGCCAACGTCCTGACTTTC
TRBJ1-2 - - TRBV15 CATSREMGGQNYGYTF TGTGCCACCAGCAGAGAAATGGGCGGACAGAACTATGGCTACACCTTC
TRBJ2-7 many - TRBV7-2 CASSLGGGDGEQYF TGTGCCAGCAGCTTAGGTGGCGGGGACGGCGAGCAGTACTTC
TRBJ1-4 - TRBD1 TRBV24-1 CATSDPGQLNEKLFF TGTGCCACCAGTGATCCGGGACAGCTTAATGAAAAACTGTTTTTT
TRBJ2-7 - - TRBV27 CASSPGTAGEQYF TGTGCCAGCAGTCCAGGGACAGCGGGCGAGCAGTACTTC
TRBJ2-1 - - TRBV7-8 CASSSWGRDEQFF TGTGCCAGCAGCTCCTGGGGTCGGGATGAGCAGTTCTTC
TRBJ2-3 - TRBD2 TRBV5-1 CASSLTSDASTDTQYF TGCGCCAGCAGCCTGACTAGCGATGCTAGCACAGATACGCAGTATTTT